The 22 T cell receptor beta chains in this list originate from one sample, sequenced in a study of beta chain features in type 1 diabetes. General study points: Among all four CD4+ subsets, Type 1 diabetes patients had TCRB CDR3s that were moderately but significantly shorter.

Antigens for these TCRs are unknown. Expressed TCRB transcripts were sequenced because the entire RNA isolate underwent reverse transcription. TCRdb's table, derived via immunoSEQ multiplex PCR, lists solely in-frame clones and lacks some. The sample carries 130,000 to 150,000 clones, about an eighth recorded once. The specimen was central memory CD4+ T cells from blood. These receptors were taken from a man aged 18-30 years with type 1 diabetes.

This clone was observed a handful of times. The CDR3 here is CASSLTGAGNTIYF. The CDR3 bases are TGTGCCAGCAGCCTGACAGGGGCTGGAAACACCATATATTTT. The chain employs TRBV25-1 and TRBJ1-3; 8 bases line up with TRBD1. Trimming at V came to 6 bases and at J to 2 bases, leaving 3 bases not matched to a gene. The CDR3 is 14 residues long. CDR1 is MGHDK, CDR2 SYGVNS, per germline.

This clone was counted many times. CDR3 sequence reads: CASSLRGETQYF. CDR3 nucleotide sequence: TGTGCCAGCTCCCTGCGGGGAGAGACCCAGTACTTC. The chain couples TRBV7-8 to TRBJ2-5; possibly TRBD2 for D (6 bases). Trimming left V 8 bases short and J 4 bases short, with 11 bases between. CDR1 and CDR2 from the germline V gene are SGHVS and FQNEAQ. CDR3 length: 12 residues. The variable domain in full, completed from reference TRBV7-8 and TRBJ2-5, reads GAGVSQSPRYKVAKRGQDVALRCDPISGHVSLFWYQQALGQGPEFLTYFQNEAQLDKSGLPSDRFFAERPEGSVSTLKIQRTQQEDSAVYLCASSLRGETQYFGPGTRLLVL.

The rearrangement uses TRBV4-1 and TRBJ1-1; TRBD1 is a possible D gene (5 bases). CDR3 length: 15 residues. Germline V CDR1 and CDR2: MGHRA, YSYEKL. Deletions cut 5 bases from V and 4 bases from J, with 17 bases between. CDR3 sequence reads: CASSVTAGMATEAFF. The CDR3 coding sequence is TGCGCCAGCAGCGTAACGGCAGGGATGGCCACTGAAGCTTTCTTT.

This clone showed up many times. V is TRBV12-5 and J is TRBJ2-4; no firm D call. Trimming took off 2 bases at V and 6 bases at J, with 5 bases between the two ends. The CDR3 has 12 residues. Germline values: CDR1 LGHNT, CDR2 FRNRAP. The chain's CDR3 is CASGLPGNIQYF. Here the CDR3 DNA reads TGTGCTAGTGGTTTGCCGGGAAACATTCAGTACTTC.

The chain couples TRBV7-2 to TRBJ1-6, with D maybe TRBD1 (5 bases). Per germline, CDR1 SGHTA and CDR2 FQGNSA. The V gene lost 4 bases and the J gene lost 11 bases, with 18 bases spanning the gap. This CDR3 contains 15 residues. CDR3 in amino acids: CASSSRGRETAPLHF. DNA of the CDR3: TGTGCCAGCAGCTCGCGGGGGAGAGAGACAGCACCCCTCCACTTT.

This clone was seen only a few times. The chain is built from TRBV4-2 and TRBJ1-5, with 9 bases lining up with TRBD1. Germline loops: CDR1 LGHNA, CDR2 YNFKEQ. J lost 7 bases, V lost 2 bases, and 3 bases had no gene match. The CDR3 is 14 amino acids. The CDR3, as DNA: TGTGCCAGCAGCCAAAACAGGGGGCGACAGCCCCAGCATTTT. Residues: CASSQNRGRQPQHF.

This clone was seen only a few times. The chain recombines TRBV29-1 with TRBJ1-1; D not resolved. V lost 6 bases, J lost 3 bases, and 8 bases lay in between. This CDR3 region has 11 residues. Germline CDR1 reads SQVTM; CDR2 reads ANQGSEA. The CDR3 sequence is CSVGHDTEAFF. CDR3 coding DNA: TGCAGCGTGGGTCACGACACTGAAGCTTTCTTT.

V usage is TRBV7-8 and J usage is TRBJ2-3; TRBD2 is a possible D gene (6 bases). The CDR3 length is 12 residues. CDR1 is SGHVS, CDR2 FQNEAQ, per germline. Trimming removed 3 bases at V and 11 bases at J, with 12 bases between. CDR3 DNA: TGTGCCAGCAGCTTCCCGGGACTGGGGCAGTATTTT. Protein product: CASSFPGLGQYF. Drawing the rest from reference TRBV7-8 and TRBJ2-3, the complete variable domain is GAGVSQSPRYKVAKRGQDVALRCDPISGHVSLFWYQQALGQGPEFLTYFQNEAQLDKSGLPSDRFFAERPEGSVSTLKIQRTQQEDSAVYLCASSFPGLGQYFGPGTRLTVL.

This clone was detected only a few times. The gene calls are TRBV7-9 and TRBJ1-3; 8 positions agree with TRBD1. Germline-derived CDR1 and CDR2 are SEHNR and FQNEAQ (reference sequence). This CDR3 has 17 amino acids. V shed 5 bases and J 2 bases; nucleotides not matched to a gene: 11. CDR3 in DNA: TGTGCCAGCAGCCAAGGACAGGGTTGGGGTCCTGGAAACACCATATATTTT. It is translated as CASSQGQGWGPGNTIYF.

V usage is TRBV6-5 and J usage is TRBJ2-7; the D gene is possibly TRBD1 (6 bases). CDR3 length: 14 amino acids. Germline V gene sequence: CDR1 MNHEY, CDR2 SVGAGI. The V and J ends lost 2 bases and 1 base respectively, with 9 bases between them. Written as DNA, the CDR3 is TGTGCCAGCAGTTACGGAGGACAGTCCTACGAGCAGTACTTC. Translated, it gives CASSYGGQSYEQYF.

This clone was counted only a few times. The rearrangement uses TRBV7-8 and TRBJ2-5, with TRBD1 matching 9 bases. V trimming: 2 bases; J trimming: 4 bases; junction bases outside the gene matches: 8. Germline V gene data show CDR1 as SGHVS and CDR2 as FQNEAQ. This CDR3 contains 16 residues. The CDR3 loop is CASSLPPGQGRETQYF. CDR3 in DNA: TGTGCCAGCAGCTTACCCCCGGGACAGGGCCGAGAGACCCAGTACTTC.

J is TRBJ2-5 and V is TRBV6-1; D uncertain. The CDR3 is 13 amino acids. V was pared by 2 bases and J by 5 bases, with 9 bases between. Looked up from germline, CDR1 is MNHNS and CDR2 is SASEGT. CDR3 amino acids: CASSERQAETQYF. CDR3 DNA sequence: TGTGCCAGCAGTGAACGGCAGGCCGAGACCCAGTACTTC.

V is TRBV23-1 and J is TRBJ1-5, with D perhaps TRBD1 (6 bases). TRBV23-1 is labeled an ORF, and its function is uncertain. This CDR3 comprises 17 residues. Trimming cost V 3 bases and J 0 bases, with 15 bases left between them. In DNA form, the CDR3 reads TGCGCCAGCAGTCACCCGGGACAAGGCAATAGCAATCAGCCCCAGCATTTT. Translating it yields CASSHPGQGNSNQPQHF.

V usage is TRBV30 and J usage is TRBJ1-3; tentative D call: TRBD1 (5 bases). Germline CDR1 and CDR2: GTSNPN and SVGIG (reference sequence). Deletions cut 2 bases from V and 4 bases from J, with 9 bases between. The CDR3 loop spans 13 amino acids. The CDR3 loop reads CAWSSGHGNTIYF. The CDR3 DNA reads TGTGCCTGGAGTTCGGGGCACGGAAACACCATATATTTT.

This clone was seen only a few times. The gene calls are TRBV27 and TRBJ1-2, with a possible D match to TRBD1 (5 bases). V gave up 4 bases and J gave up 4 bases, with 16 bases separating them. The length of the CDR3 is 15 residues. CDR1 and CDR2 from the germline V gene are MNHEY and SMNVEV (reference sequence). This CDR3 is CASSSGQANLYGYTF. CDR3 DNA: TGTGCCAGCAGTTCGGGGCAGGCCAATCTCTATGGCTACACCTTC.

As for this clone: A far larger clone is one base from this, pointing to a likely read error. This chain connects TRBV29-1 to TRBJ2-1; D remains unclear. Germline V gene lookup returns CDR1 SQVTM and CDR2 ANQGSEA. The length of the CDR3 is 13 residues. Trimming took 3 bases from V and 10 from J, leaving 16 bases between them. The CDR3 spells CSVDGPPADEQFF. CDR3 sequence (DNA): TGCAGCGTTGACGGTCCTCCCGCAGACGAGCAGTTCTTC.

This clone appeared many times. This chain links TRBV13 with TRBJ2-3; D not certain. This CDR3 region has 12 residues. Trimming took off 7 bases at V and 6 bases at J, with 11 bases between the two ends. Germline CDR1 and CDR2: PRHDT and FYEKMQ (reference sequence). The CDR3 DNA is TGTGCCAGCAACGACCGGGCGGATACGCAGTATTTT. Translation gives CASNDRADTQYF.

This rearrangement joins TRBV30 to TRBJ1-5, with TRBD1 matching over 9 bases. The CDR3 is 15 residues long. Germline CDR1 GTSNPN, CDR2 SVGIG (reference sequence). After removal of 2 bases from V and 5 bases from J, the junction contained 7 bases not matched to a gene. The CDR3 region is CAWSTGQGRDQPQHF. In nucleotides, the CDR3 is TGTGCCTGGAGTACCGGACAGGGGAGGGATCAGCCCCAGCATTTT.

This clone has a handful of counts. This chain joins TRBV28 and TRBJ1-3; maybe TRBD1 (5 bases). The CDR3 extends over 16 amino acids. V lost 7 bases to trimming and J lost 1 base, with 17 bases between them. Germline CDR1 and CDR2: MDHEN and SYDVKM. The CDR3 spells CASNLGGAGSGNTIYF. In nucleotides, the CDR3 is TGTGCCAGCAACCTAGGAGGGGCAGGTTCTGGAAACACCATATATTTT.

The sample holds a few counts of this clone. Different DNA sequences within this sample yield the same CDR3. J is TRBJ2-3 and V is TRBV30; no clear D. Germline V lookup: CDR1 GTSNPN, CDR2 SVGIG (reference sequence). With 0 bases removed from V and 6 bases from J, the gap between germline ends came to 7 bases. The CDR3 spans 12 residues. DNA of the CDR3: TGTGCCTGGAGTGTGGGTGGGGATACGCAGTATTTT. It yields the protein CAWSVGGDTQYF.

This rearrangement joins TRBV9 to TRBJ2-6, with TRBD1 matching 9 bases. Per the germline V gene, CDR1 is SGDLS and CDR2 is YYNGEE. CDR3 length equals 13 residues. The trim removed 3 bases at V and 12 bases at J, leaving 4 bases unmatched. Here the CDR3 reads CASSEGQGGVLTF. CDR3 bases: TGTGCCAGCAGCGAGGGACAGGGAGGCGTCCTGACTTTC.

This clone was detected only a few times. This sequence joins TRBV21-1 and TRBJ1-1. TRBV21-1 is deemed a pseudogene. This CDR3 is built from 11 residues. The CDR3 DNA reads TGTGCCAGCAGCATTGACACTGAAGCTTTCTTT. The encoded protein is CASSIDTEAFF.